This passage covers 14 T cell receptor beta chains from one sample sequenced in a study of CD8 T cells in ankylosing spondylitis. The study's findings and limits: Blood of patients with ankylosing spondylitis appeared to be characterized by a TCR beta motif of eight highly homologous variants.

No cognate antigen is known for these TCRs. MiXCR, applied by TCRdb to the 5' RACE reads, yields one record per CDR3 protein. Of 670,000 or so distinct CDR3 sequences listed, 15% to 20% are singletons. The sequenced sample consisted of blood, either unsorted or a sorted T cell fraction (not recorded which). The source of these receptors is a male donor with ankylosing spondylitis.

The V gene is TRBV20-1, the J gene TRBJ2-4, with 11 bases lining up with TRBD2. From germline, CDR1 is DFQATT and CDR2 SNEGSKA (reference sequence). CDR3 length: 15 residues. The trim removed 5 bases at V and 1 base at J, leaving 4 bases unmatched. CDR3 sequence reads: CSALTSGVAKNIQYF. The CDR3 DNA reads as TGCAGTGCTTTGACTAGCGGGGTTGCCAAAAACATTCAGTACTTC.

This clonotype was recorded a few times. The chain is built from TRBV7-2 and TRBJ2-3; the match to TRBD2 covers 10 bases. The CDR3 is 15 residues long. The junction had 10 bases not matched to a gene; V was cut back by 5 bases and J by 8 bases. Germline V gene lookup returns CDR1 SGHTA and CDR2 FQGNSA. In DNA form, the CDR3 reads TGTGCCAGCAGCGCGACTAGCGGGCTAGGAGGTACGCAGTATTTT. It is translated as CASSATSGLGGTQYF. The full variable domain, with the rest looked up from reference TRBV7-2 and TRBJ2-3, is GAGVSQSPSNKVTEKGKDVELRCDPISGHTALYWYRQSLGQGLEFLIYFQGNSAPDKSGLPSDRFSAERTGGSVSTLTIQRTQQEDSAVYLCASSATSGLGGTQYFGPGTRLTVL.

A few counts support this clonotype. The chain carries TRBV4-2 and TRBJ2-5, with 7 bases fitting TRBD1. The CDR3 is 17 residues long. CDR1 and CDR2 (germline): LGHNA, YNFKEQ. V shed 1 base and J 4 bases; nucleotides not matched to a gene: 12. CDR3 nucleotide sequence: TGTGCCAGCAGCCAAGGGGCCTGGTTACAGGGGAGAGAGACCCAGTACTTC. Translation: CASSQGAWLQGRETQYF.

This chain uses TRBV3-1 with TRBJ2-2; D call uncertain. The CDR3 totals 17 residues. In germline, CDR1 is LGHDT, CDR2 YNNKEL (reference sequence). V was shortened by 5 bases and J by 3 bases, with 19 bases between the two germline ends. CDR3 region: CASSETLLGLDTGELFF. The CDR3 DNA reads TGTGCCAGCAGCGAAACCCTTCTCGGCCTGGACACCGGGGAGCTGTTTTTT.

The chain links TRBV12-3 or TRBV12-4 to TRBJ2-1; TRBD2 agrees at 10 bases. Trimming at V came to 2 bases and at J to 5 bases, leaving 12 bases not matched to a gene. This CDR3 has 18 residues. CDR3 nucleotide sequence: TGTGCCAGCAGTTTACGTTTGTCTAGCGGGAGCTATGACAATGAGCAGTTCTTC. Protein product: CASSLRLSSGSYDNEQFF.

This clonotype was detected only a few times. The chain has TRBV5-1 and TRBJ1-1; no clear D gene. Looked up from germline, CDR1 is SGHRS and CDR2 is YFSETQ. The ends were cut back, 0 bases at V and 4 bases at J, with 7 bases in the middle. The CDR3 consists of 13 residues. The CDR3 DNA sequence: TGCGCCAGCAGCTTGGTCGATCTCACTGAAGCTTTCTTT. Protein product: CASSLVDLTEAFF.

This rearrangement joins TRBV4-3 to TRBJ2-7; D possibly corresponds to TRBD2 (6 bases). In germline, CDR1 is LGHNA, CDR2 YSLEER. V shed 1 base and J shed 3 bases, with 13 bases lying between them. This CDR3 has 15 amino acids. CDR3 nucleotides: TGCGCCAGCAGCCAAGTGGTGGGGACTGTCTACGAGCAGTACTTC. Translating it yields CASSQVVGTVYEQYF.

The chain joins TRBV19 to TRBJ1-5, with 9 bases that match TRBD1. The germline V gene encodes CDR1 LNHDA and CDR2 SQIVND (reference sequence). The V segment lost 5 bases and the J segment 1 base; nucleotides outside the gene matches: 12. The CDR3 is 18 amino acids. For the CDR3, the DNA is TGTGCCAGTAGTGGAGACAGGGGGGCGCCGAGGAGCAATCAGCCCCAGCATTTT. Translation gives CASSGDRGAPRSNQPQHF.

This clonotype was seen once. This rearrangement joins TRBV7-9 to TRBJ2-5, with 14 bases lining up with TRBD2. The J segment lost 5 bases and the V segment lost 4 bases, leaving 9 bases of the junction unmatched. Germline V gene lookup returns CDR1 SEHNR and CDR2 FQNEAQ (reference sequence). This CDR3 has 17 residues. CDR3 DNA sequence: TGTGCCAGCAGCTCCCTGACTAGCGGGAGGGCCGGGGAGACCCAGTACTTC. Protein product: CASSSLTSGRAGETQYF.

The chain links TRBV3-1 to TRBJ1-2; 9 nucleotides agree with TRBD1. Germline V gene lookup returns CDR1 LGHDT and CDR2 YNNKEL (reference sequence). The trim removed 3 bases at V and 6 bases at J, leaving 8 bases unmatched. The CDR3 runs 15 residues. In nucleotides, the CDR3 is TGTGCCAGCAGCCACGGGTCAACAGGGGGCAATGGCTACACCTTC. Translation: CASSHGSTGGNGYTF. The full variable domain, with the rest looked up from reference TRBV3-1 and TRBJ1-2, is DTAVSQTPKYLVTQMGNDKSIKCEQNLGHDTMYWYKQDSKKFLKIMFSYNNKELIINETVPNRFSPKSPDKAHLNLHINSLELGDSAVYFCASSHGSTGGNGYTFGSGTRLTVV.

This clonotype was seen ten or more times. The V and J genes are TRBV15 and TRBJ2-7; possibly TRBD1 for D (6 bases). Germline CDR1 reads LNHNV; CDR2 reads YYDKDF (reference sequence). Trimming left V 3 bases short and J 3 bases short, with 15 bases between. CDR3 size: 15 residues. The CDR3 DNA reads as TGTGCCACCAGCAGGGCCCCGGGACAAAACTACGAGCAGTACTTC. Translating gives CATSRAPGQNYEQYF.

This clonotype was counted only a few times. The DNA for the CDR3 is TGCGCCAGCAGCTTGGACAGGGCCCATAACACTGAAGCTTTCTTT. The encoded protein is CASSLDRAHNTEAFF. The chain recombines TRBV5-1 with TRBJ1-1; perhaps TRBD1 as D (6 bases). V was shortened by 0 bases and J by 2 bases, with 11 bases between the two germline ends. Germline lookup yields CDR1 SGHRS and CDR2 YFSETQ. The CDR3 is 15 amino acids.

This clonotype was seen just once. The V call is TRBV20-1, the J call TRBJ1-2; 7 bases are shared with TRBD1. This CDR3 region has 12 residues. Per germline, CDR1 DFQATT and CDR2 SNEGSKA (reference sequence). The junction had 3 bases not matched to a gene; V was cut back by 6 bases and J by 2 bases. Here the CDR3 reads CSALQGNYGYTF. CDR3 DNA: TGCAGTGCGCTACAGGGGAACTATGGCTACACCTTC.

The table lists this clonotype with a few counts. CDR3 DNA sequence: TGTGCCAGCAGTTTAGTAGGCAGGGGGAACACTGAAGCTTTCTTT. Translated: CASSLVGRGNTEAFF. The genes are TRBV12-3 or TRBV12-4 and TRBJ1-1; D might be TRBD1 (6 bases). V was shortened by 1 base and J by 1 base, with 10 bases between the two germline ends. The CDR3 contains 15 residues.